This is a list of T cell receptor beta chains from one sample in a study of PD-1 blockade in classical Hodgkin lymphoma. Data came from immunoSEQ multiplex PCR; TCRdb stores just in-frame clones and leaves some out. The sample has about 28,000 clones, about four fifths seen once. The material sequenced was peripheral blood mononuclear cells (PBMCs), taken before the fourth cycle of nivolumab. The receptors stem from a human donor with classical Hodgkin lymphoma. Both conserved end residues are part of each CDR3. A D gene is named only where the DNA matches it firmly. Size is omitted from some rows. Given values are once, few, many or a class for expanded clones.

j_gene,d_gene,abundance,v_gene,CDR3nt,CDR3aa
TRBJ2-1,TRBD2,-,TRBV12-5,TGTGCTAGTGGTTTGGTCTTTAAACTAGCGGAAGAGCAGTTCTTC,CASGLVFKLAEEQFF
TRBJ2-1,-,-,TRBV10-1,TGCGCCAGCGGCGTGTGGGGTGAGCAGTTCTTC,CASGVWGEQFF
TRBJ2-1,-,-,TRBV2,TGTGCCAGCAGTGAAAGTTTTAGTGGCAATGAGCAGTTCTTC,CASSESFSGNEQFF
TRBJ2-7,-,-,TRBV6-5,TGTGCCAGCAGTTACTCTAGGACTACGATCAACTACGAGCAGTACTTC,CASSYSRTTINYEQYF
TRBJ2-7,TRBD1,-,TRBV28,TGTGCCAGCAGTCCGCGACAGGGGGTGGGCGAGCAGTACTTC,CASSPRQGVGEQYF
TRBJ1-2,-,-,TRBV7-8,TGTGCCAGCAGCTTAGGGGGTGTCTATGGCTACACCTTC,CASSLGGVYGYTF
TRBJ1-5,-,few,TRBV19,TGTGCCAGTAGTTGGGGCCCCAGCCAGCCCCAGCATTTT,CASSWGPSQPQHF
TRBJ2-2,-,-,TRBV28,TGTGCCAGCAGTTCCCACACTACCGGGGAGCTGTTTTTT,CASSSHTTGELFF
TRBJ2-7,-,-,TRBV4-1,TGCGCCAGCAGCCTGATTCCGGGACAAGCTGAGGAGCAGTACTTC,CASSLIPGQAEEQYF
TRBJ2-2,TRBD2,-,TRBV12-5,TGTGCTAGTGGTTTGACTAGCGGGAGCGATACGGGGGAGCTGTTTTTT,CASGLTSGSDTGELFF
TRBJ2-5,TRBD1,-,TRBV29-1,TGCAGCGTGGCAGGGGGCTTACAAGAGACCCAGTACTTC,CSVAGGLQETQYF
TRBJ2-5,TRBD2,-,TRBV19,TGTGCCAGTAAAGGACTAGCGAGTTCAGAGACCCAGTACTTC,CASKGLASSETQYF
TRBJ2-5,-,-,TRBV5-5,TGTGCCAGCAGCTTGTCCCTAGGGGGAGAGACCCAGTACTTC,CASSLSLGGETQYF
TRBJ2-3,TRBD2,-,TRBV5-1,TGCGCCAGCAGCTTGGATGCGGGAGGGCCCGCGGATACGCAGTATTTT,CASSLDAGGPADTQYF
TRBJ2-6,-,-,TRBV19,TGTGCCAGTAGTGCCACCGGCAACCCCAACGGGGGGGCCAACGTCCTGACTTTC,CASSATGNPNGGANVLTF
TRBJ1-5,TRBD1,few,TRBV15,TGTGCCACCAGTCCAACAGGGGGACTCTCTCAGCCCCAGCATTTT,CATSPTGGLSQPQHF
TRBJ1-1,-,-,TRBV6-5,TGTGCCAGCAGTCTTATAGGGACACAGAAAGCTTTCTTT,CASSLIGTQKAFF
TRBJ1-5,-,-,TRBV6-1,TGTGCCAGCGCACGGGGAGGGCCCCAGCATTTT,CASARGGPQHF
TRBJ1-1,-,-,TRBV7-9,TGTGCCAGCAGTCTCTGGGGGGGCACTGAAGCTTTCTTT,CASSLWGGTEAFF
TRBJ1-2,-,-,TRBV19,TGTGCCAGTAGTATTGGGCAGGGAAGTGGCTACACCTTC,CASSIGQGSGYTF
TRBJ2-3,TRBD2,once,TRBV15,TGTGCCACCAGCAGACCCCGGGGGCTAGCGGGAGGAGGGAACACAGATACGCAGTATTTT,CATSRPRGLAGGGNTDTQYF
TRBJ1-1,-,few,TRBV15,TGTGCCACCAGACTTACACCGAACACTGAAGCTTTCTTT,CATRLTPNTEAFF
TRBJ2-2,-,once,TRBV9,TGTGCCAGCAGCGCCGTCCCCTCCACCGGGGAGCTGTTTTTT,CASSAVPSTGELFF
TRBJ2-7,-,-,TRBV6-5,TGTGCCAGCAGATCCCTCGGGACGGTTGCCTACGAGCAGTACTTC,CASRSLGTVAYEQYF
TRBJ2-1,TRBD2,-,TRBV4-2,TGTGCCAGCAGCCAAGACCCCCGGACTAGCGGGAGACCCTACAATGAGCAGTTCTTC,CASSQDPRTSGRPYNEQFF
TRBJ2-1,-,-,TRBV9,TGTGCCAGCAGCGTGACGGGATCCTACAATGAGCAGTTCTTC,CASSVTGSYNEQFF
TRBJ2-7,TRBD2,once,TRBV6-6,TGTGCCAGCAGTTACTCTATGGCGGGAGTTCAAGAGCAGTACTTC,CASSYSMAGVQEQYF
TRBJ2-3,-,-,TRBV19,TGTGCCAGTAGTAGCCGGACTGTTGTTACGCAGTATTTT,CASSSRTVVTQYF
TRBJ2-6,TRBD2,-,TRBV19,TGTGCCAGTAGTATATGGCTAGCGGGAGGCCGACCCTACTCTGGGGCCAACGTCCTGACTTTC,CASSIWLAGGRPYSGANVLTF
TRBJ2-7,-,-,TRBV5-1,TGCGCCAGCAGCCCGTCTAGGCTCGAGCAGTACTTC,CASSPSRLEQYF
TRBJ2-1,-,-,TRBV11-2,TGTGCCAGCAGCTTAGTCGGCGGGATGAGCTCCTACAATGAGCAGTTCTTC,CASSLVGGMSSYNEQFF
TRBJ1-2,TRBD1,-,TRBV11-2,TGTGCCAGCAGCCCCATCGGAGGGGGCGCCTATGGCTACACCTTC,CASSPIGGGAYGYTF
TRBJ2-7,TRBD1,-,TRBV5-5,TGTGCCAGCAGCCCCGGGACAGCTTACGAGCAGTACTTC,CASSPGTAYEQYF
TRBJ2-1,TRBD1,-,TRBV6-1,TGTGCCAGCAGTGAGAGGGGGACAGGGTCGCATGAGCAGTTCTTC,CASSERGTGSHEQFF
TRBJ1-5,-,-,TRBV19,TGTGCCAGTAGTACGGACGTGAGCAATCAGCCCCAGCATTTT,CASSTDVSNQPQHF
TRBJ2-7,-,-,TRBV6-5,TGTGCCAGCAGTCAGACCAGGGGAGCCGGCTACGAGCAGTACTTC,CASSQTRGAGYEQYF
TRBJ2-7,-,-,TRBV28,TGTGCCAGCACCCCGTTGTCGGGGGCTCGGAACGAGCAGTACTTC,CASTPLSGARNEQYF
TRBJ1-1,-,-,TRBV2,TGTGCCAGCATTCGGAACACTGAAGCTTTCTTT,CASIRNTEAFF
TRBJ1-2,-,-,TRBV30,TGTGCCTGGAGTGTCGGTTCACAGGAACGCTTC,CAWSVGSQERF
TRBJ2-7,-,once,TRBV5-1,TGCGCCAGCAGCTTGGGTAGGGGCGAGCAGTACTTC,CASSLGRGEQYF
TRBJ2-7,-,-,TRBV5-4,TGTGCCAGCAGCTTTTGGCCGGGGGAGCAGTACTTC,CASSFWPGEQYF
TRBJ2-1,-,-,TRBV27,TGTGCCAGCAGTTTTGGAGGGAAAGGGTACAATGAGCAGTTCTTC,CASSFGGKGYNEQFF
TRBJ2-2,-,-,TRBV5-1,TGCGCCAGCACCGGGACACGGGACACCGGGGAGCTGTTTTTT,CASTGTRDTGELFF
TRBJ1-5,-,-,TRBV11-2,TGTGCCAGCAGCTTAGGTCCGGGCCAGCCCCAGCATTTT,CASSLGPGQPQHF
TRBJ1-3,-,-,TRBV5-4,TGTGCCAGCAGCCTTACCCCCAGTGACACCATATATTTT,CASSLTPSDTIYF
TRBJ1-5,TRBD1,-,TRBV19,TGTGCCAGTAGTATGCTAACAGGGGGCCTGTACCGCAATCAGCCCCAGCATTTT,CASSMLTGGLYRNQPQHF
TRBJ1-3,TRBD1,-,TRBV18,TGTGCCAGCTCACCGACAGGGGGCAACGCTGGAAACACCATATATTTT,CASSPTGGNAGNTIYF
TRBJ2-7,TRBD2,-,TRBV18,TGTGCCAGCTCACCACTGAGCGGGAGTACGCCCGAGCAGTACTTC,CASSPLSGSTPEQYF
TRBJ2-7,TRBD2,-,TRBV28,TGTGCCAGCAGCCCCCTACTAGCGGGGGATAGCTCCTACGAGCAGTACTTC,CASSPLLAGDSSYEQYF
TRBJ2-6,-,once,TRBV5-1,TGCGCCAGCAGCTGGCCTCGGGACGGAAGCTCTGGGGCCAACGTCCTGACTTTC,CASSWPRDGSSGANVLTF
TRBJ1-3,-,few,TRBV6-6,TGTGCCAGCAGGCCTGGGCAGGGGAACACCATATATTTT,CASRPGQGNTIYF